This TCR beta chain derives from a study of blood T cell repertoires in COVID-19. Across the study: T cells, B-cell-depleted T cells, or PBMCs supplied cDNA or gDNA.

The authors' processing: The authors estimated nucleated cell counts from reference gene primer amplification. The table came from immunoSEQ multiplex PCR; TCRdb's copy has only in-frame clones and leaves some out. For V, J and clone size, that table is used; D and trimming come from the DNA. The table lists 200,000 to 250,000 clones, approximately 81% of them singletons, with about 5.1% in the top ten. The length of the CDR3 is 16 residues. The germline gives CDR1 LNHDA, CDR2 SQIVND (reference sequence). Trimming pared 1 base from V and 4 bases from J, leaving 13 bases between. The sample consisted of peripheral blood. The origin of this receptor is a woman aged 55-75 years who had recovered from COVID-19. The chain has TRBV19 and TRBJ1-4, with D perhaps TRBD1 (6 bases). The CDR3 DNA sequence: TGTGCCAGTAGTATAGTACAGGGAATGAGTAATGAAAAACTGTTTTTT. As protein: CASSIVQGMSNEKLFF.